Listed here is a single TCR beta chain. What it binds is not known. The V gene's germline CDR1 is LGHNA and CDR2 YNFKEQ. The CDR3 consists of 13 residues. Trimming took 2 bases from V and 6 from J, leaving 11 bases between them. A second PCR, run for about 6 to 11 cycles, used a sample-barcoded 5' primer plus a J-beta primer mix. The study obtained at least 2.5 million CDR3-containing paired-end reads from every sample. TCRdb called the 5' RACE reads again in MiXCR, with one record for every CDR3 protein. The sample holds around 400,000 distinct CDR3 sequences, about 52% seen once. This sample is part of a study of blood T cells in healthy people across ages. General study findings and limits: Diversity of TCR beta per million T cells declined in a roughly linear way with age. Higher diversity, along with more naive CD4+ cells, distinguished long-lived donors from aged donors.

This chain joins TRBV4-2 and TRBJ2-7; D remains ambiguous. The material sequenced was blood. The TCR originated in a man between 60 and 75 years old in good health. CDR3 sequence: CASSQPWQREQYF. CDR3 nucleotides: TGTGCCAGCAGCCAACCCTGGCAGCGCGAGCAGTACTTC.